This T cell receptor (beta chain) was captured in a study of vaccination and CD4 T cells after COVID-19. This clonotype was picked up a small number of times. Antigen unknown. Oncomine TCR Beta short-read sequencing was applied to DNA from cultured CD4+ T cells. Cultures of CD4+ T cells served as the source for extracting genomic DNA. TCRdb fed the PCR reads into MiXCR, producing one record per CDR3 protein. The repertoire holds 3,800 or so distinct CDR3 sequences, with 38% as singletons. Treatment meaning: roughly 11-day PBMC culture with coronavirus spike peptide pools or control peptides (ViraFEST assay). This CDR3 contains 12 residues. The ends were cut back, 2 bases at V and 6 bases at J, with 5 bases in the middle.

The sample was CD4+ T cells from blood, cultured in vitro. The source is a human donor who had recovered from COVID-19. The V gene is TRBV12-3 or TRBV12-4, the J gene TRBJ1-5, with no clear D. This CDR3 reads CASSLNAQPQHF. Written as DNA, the CDR3 is TGTGCCAGCAGTTTAAATGCTCAGCCCCAGCATTTT.